A single sample is the source of the 30 T cell receptor beta chains below, sequenced in a study of post-analysis software for immune sequencing data. cDNA libraries for TCR beta contained unique molecular identifiers. TCRdb re-derived calls from the PCR reads in MiXCR, one entry per CDR3 protein. The sample contains 150,000 or so distinct CDR3 sequences, around 36% of which appear only once. Material: blood, obtained after autologous hematopoietic stem cell transplantation. The receptors were gathered from a girl aged 5 to 17 with multiple sclerosis.

The V call is TRBV19, the J call TRBJ2-3, with 7 nucleotides matching TRBD1. Germline trimming cut 3 bases from V and 4 bases from J; bases unmatched to any gene: 13. This CDR3 region has 17 residues. Germline CDR1 reads LNHDA; CDR2 reads SQIVND (reference sequence). Here the CDR3 DNA reads TGTGCCAGTAGTATTACGGCACAGGGGATGAGGGCAGATACGCAGTATTTT. Its protein product is CASSITAQGMRADTQYF.

J is TRBJ1-2 and V is TRBV5-1; 7 positions agree with TRBD1. The trim removed 3 bases at V and 5 bases at J, leaving 19 bases unmatched. The germline V gene has CDR1 SGHRS and CDR2 YFSETQ. The CDR3 covers 18 residues. CDR3 protein: CASSSKIPATGIAYGYTF. CDR3 nucleotides: TGCGCCAGCAGCTCAAAGATCCCCGCGACAGGGATTGCTTATGGCTACACCTTC.

This clonotype was recorded a few times. The rearrangement joins TRBV5-1 to TRBJ2-5; a possible D gene is TRBD2 (5 bases). The J call is in doubt because the DNA end fits TRBJ2-7 better. This CDR3 spans 12 amino acids. Germline V gene data show CDR1 as SGHRS and CDR2 as YFSETQ. In DNA form, the CDR3 reads TGCGCCAGCAGCTTGGCGGGGTTCGAGCAGTACTTC. Its protein product is CASSLAGFEQYF.

This clonotype showed up just a few times. The chain links TRBV4-2 to TRBJ2-7; D unclear. The CDR3 extends over 14 amino acids. V lost 0 bases to trimming and J lost 5 bases, with 11 bases between them. Germline CDR1 and CDR2: LGHNA and YNFKEQ. This chain's CDR3 is CASSQEPLLDEQYF. DNA of the CDR3: TGTGCCAGCAGCCAAGAACCCCTCCTGGACGAGCAGTACTTC.

Only a few counts were recorded for this clonotype. This chain uses TRBV28 with TRBJ1-2; D is uncertain. The CDR3 sequence is 13 residues long. Germline lookup yields CDR1 MDHEN and CDR2 SYDVKM. V was shortened by 5 bases and J by 4 bases, with 11 bases between the two germline ends. The CDR3 DNA reads TGTGCCAGCAGTAATGGGTATCGCTATGGCTACACCTTC. The encoded protein is CASSNGYRYGYTF.

In its sample, this clonotype was seen a few times. V is TRBV7-8 and J is TRBJ2-3; D not resolved. The CDR3 is 14 amino acids. Trimming took off 5 bases at V and 0 bases at J, with 9 bases between the two ends. From germline, CDR1 is SGHVS and CDR2 FQNEAQ. CDR3 protein: CASSHFTSTDTQYF. In DNA form, the CDR3 reads TGTGCCAGCAGCCATTTTACTAGCACAGATACGCAGTATTTT.

This clonotype has just a few counts. CDR3 nucleotide sequence: TGTGCCTCCGGGGACAGGAGCACAGATACGCAGTATTTT. This sequence encodes CASGDRSTDTQYF. The V gene is TRBV27, the J gene TRBJ2-3, with 8 positions matching TRBD1. V shed 11 bases and J 0 bases; nucleotides not matched to a gene: 4. There are 13 residues in the CDR3. In germline, CDR1 is MNHEY, CDR2 SMNVEV (reference sequence).

In this sample, this clonotype turned up a few times. The genes are TRBV5-1 and TRBJ1-2, with 10 bases that match TRBD1. CDR3 length equals 14 residues. V lost 5 bases and J lost 2; bases outside the gene matches: 3. Germline V gene data show CDR1 as SGHRS and CDR2 as YFSETQ. For the CDR3, the DNA is TGCGCCAGCAGTCCGGACAGGGGGAACTATGGCTACACCTTC. It translates to CASSPDRGNYGYTF.

This clonotype was seen only a few times. The J gene is TRBJ2-1, the V gene TRBV20-1, with TRBD1 matching 7 bases. The CDR3 loop spans 15 amino acids. CDR1 is DFQATT, CDR2 SNEGSKA, per germline (reference sequence). The J segment lost 5 bases and the V segment lost 6 bases, leaving 13 bases of the junction unmatched. The CDR3 nucleotides read TGCAGTGCACACGAGCTGAGAGGGACAGACAATGAGCAGTTCTTC. As protein: CSAHELRGTDNEQFF.

This sequence joins TRBV28 and TRBJ1-5; no reliable D call. The CDR3 extends over 17 amino acids. Per the germline V gene, CDR1 is MDHEN and CDR2 is SYDVKM. V lost 4 bases and J 0 bases, leaving 16 bases between the germline ends. DNA of the CDR3: TGTGCCAGCAGTTCCCCGTTTGGTACGAATAGCAATCAGCCCCAGCATTTT. Translation gives CASSSPFGTNSNQPQHF.

Of note for this clonotype: A much larger clone differs by one base, so this may be a read error. The chain has TRBV7-2 and TRBJ2-1; TRBD2 aligns across 14 bases. Germline values: CDR1 SGHTA, CDR2 FQGNSA. The CDR3 length is 15 residues. The trim removed 1 base at V and 15 bases at J, leaving 8 bases unmatched. This CDR3 reads CASSLEGLAGVKPFF. Written as DNA, the CDR3 is TGTGCCAGCAGCTTAGAGGGACTAGCGGGAGTTAAGCCGTTCTTC.

This clonotype has at least ten counts. The chain recombines TRBV12-3 or TRBV12-4 with TRBJ1-1, with D possibly matching TRBD1 (6 bases). The CDR3 covers 14 residues. Between the trimmed V and J ends, which lost 1 base and 1 base, there was a span of 7 bases. The CDR3 sequence is CASSLGGPNTEAFF. CDR3 coding DNA: TGTGCCAGCAGTTTAGGGGGGCCGAACACTGAAGCTTTCTTT.

The chain is built from TRBV28 and TRBJ2-7; possibly TRBD1 for D (6 bases). V was cut by 7 bases and J by 0 bases, with 16 bases left in between. Germline V gene lookup returns CDR1 MDHEN and CDR2 SYDVKM. This CDR3 has 15 residues. The CDR3 DNA sequence: TGTGCCAGCAACTGGTGGCAGGGGACCTCCTACGAGCAGTACTTC. This translates into CASNWWQGTSYEQYF.

This chain joins TRBV20-1 and TRBJ2-1; the match to TRBD2 covers 11 bases. The CDR3 is made up of 16 amino acids. Germline CDR1 and CDR2: DFQATT and SNEGSKA (reference sequence). Trimming removed 0 bases from V and 10 bases from J; junction bases left unmatched: 11. The CDR3 DNA reads TGCAGTGCTAGAGATAGGGCTAGCGGGAGGTGGAGCGAGCAGTTCTTC. This sequence encodes CSARDRASGRWSEQFF.

V is TRBV5-1 and J is TRBJ2-5; a weak D match, TRBD2 (5 bases). Germline V gene lookup returns CDR1 SGHRS and CDR2 YFSETQ. V dropped 4 bases and J dropped 5 bases, with 15 bases sitting between them. This CDR3 contains 14 residues. CDR3 sequence: CASSLSVGVETQYF. CDR3 coding DNA: TGCGCCAGCAGCCTATCGGTGGGAGTGGAGACCCAGTACTTC.

This clonotype has only one observation. The junction does not match germline at one end; this may be a read error. This chain uses TRBV20-1 with TRBJ2-7, with TRBD1 matching over 9 bases. The CDR3 spans 15 residues. The V gene's germline CDR1 is DFQATT and CDR2 SNEGSKA (reference sequence). CDR3 sequence (DNA): TGCAGTACTAGGATTAGGGACAGGGATACCTACGAGCAGTACTTC. Amino acids: CSTRIRDRDTYEQYF.

CDR3 sequence reads: CASSDFRGLSQETQYF. CDR3 nucleotides: TGTGCCAGCAGTGATTTCAGGGGTTTATCCCAAGAGACCCAGTACTTC. This chain joins TRBV6-1 and TRBJ2-5; D might be TRBD1 (6 bases). The CDR3 length is 16 residues. Trimming removed 3 bases from V and 1 base from J, with 15 bases in between. Per germline, CDR1 MNHNS and CDR2 SASEGT.

The chain has TRBV6-2 or TRBV6-3 and TRBJ2-3; 7 bases align to TRBD2. The CDR3 sequence is 13 residues long. Germline assignment: CDR1 MNHEY and CDR2 SVGEGT. V lost 5 bases, J lost 3 bases, and 2 bases stayed unmatched. The CDR3 protein is CASSGLGTDTQYF. The CDR3 DNA reads as TGTGCCAGCAGTGGACTAGGTACAGATACGCAGTATTTT.

This clonotype appeared a few times. The V call is TRBV24-1, the J call TRBJ2-1, with 12 positions matching TRBD2. The CDR3 consists of 16 residues. CDR1 is KGHDR and CDR2 is SFDVKD in the germline V gene. With V trimmed by 4 bases and J by 6 bases, 6 bases remained unmatched. The CDR3 reads CATSEQRTSGTNEQFF. CDR3 nucleotides: TGTGCCACCAGTGAACAGAGGACTAGCGGGACCAATGAGCAGTTCTTC.

This clonotype was seen at least ten times. CDR3 sequence: CASSSGDRSGEQYF. CDR3 nucleotides: TGTGCCAGCAGTTCCGGGGACAGGTCGGGCGAGCAGTACTTC. The chain links TRBV27 to TRBJ2-7, with 8 bases lining up with TRBD1. The CDR3 extends over 14 amino acids. Per the germline V gene, CDR1 is MNHEY and CDR2 is SMNVEV (reference sequence). The V gene end was trimmed by 4 bases and the J gene end by 6 bases; junction bases not matched to a gene: 8.

The chain joins TRBV28 to TRBJ2-1, with no clear D. The CDR3 spans 15 residues. V lost 6 bases and J 0 bases, leaving 12 bases between the germline ends. From germline, CDR1 is MDHEN and CDR2 SYDVKM. Written as DNA, the CDR3 is TGTGCCAGCAGAAGTCTAACCCGCTCCTACAATGAGCAGTTCTTC. Its translation: CASRSLTRSYNEQFF.

Only a few counts were recorded for this clonotype. The chain has TRBV18 and TRBJ2-7; 11 positions agree with TRBD1. Unmatched junction bases numbered 18, after V lost 4 bases and J lost 7 bases. This CDR3 is built from 18 residues. CDR1 is KGHSH and CDR2 is LQKENI in the germline V gene. CDR3 protein: CASSRKPTGQGVAWEQYF. Here the CDR3 DNA reads TGTGCCAGCTCACGAAAACCTACGGGACAGGGGGTGGCGTGGGAGCAGTACTTC. Supplemented by reference TRBV18 and TRBJ2-7, the full variable domain reads NAGVMQNPRHLVRRRGQEARLRCSPMKGHSHVYWYRQLPEEGLKFMVYLQKENIIDESGMPKERFSAEFPKEGPSILRIQQVVRGDSAAYFCASSRKPTGQGVAWEQYFGPGTRLTVT.

The rearrangement links TRBV7-2 to TRBJ2-1; TRBD2 aligns across 9 bases. Germline assignment: CDR1 SGHTA and CDR2 FQGNSA. V shed 5 bases, J shed 5 bases, and the junction held 16 bases outside the gene matches. The CDR3 is made up of 18 amino acids. The CDR3: CASSPEGRAGGLHNEQFF. DNA for the CDR3: TGTGCCAGCAGCCCCGAAGGCCGGGCGGGAGGGTTACACAATGAGCAGTTCTTC.

This clonotype was observed many times. The chain uses TRBV24-1 and TRBJ2-1; 11 bases fit TRBD1. The germline CDR1 and CDR2 sequences are KGHDR and SFDVKD. V was pared by 3 bases and J by 6 bases, with 6 bases of the junction left unmatched. The CDR3 has 16 amino acids. CDR3 coding DNA: TGTGCCACCAGTGATGGGGGACAGGGGGGGTTCAATGAGCAGTTCTTC. This encodes CATSDGGQGGFNEQFF.

The chain couples TRBV5-1 to TRBJ1-4, with D uncertain. Per germline, CDR1 SGHRS and CDR2 YFSETQ. V was trimmed by 0 bases and J by 8 bases, leaving 11 bases between them. The CDR3 covers 14 residues. The CDR3 loop reads CASSLVGSGEKLFF. In nucleotides, the CDR3 is TGCGCCAGCAGCTTGGTGGGGTCGGGGGAAAAACTGTTTTTT.

In this sample, this clonotype turned up a few times. The rearrangement links TRBV4-1 to TRBJ2-3, with D perhaps being TRBD1 or TRBD2 (5 bases each). There are 14 residues in the CDR3. V was clipped by 4 bases and J by 2 bases, with 10 bases between them. Germline V gene lookup returns CDR1 MGHRA and CDR2 YSYEKL. DNA of the CDR3: TGCGCCAGCAGCCTCGGGACCAACACAGATACGCAGTATTTT. Its translation is CASSLGTNTDTQYF.

This clonotype was found many times. The chain links TRBV29-1 to TRBJ2-5, with a tentative D call TRBD2 (7 bases). Trimming removed 5 bases from V and 1 base from J, with 17 bases in between. Germline V gene data show CDR1 as SQVTM and CDR2 as ANQGSEA. This CDR3 region has 15 residues. CDR3 nucleotides: TGCAGCGTTTCGTTAGGGGGGGGGTTCCAAGAGACCCAGTACTTC. Translation gives CSVSLGGGFQETQYF.

This clonotype was seen more than once but under ten times. The chain carries TRBV20-1 and TRBJ2-7; 11 bases are shared with TRBD1. V lost 2 bases and J lost 3; bases outside the gene matches: 6. The CDR3 contains 15 residues. CDR1 and CDR2 from the germline V gene are DFQATT and SNEGSKA (reference sequence). Here the CDR3 reads CSARSPGQGGYEQYF. CDR3 coding DNA: TGCAGTGCTAGATCTCCGGGACAGGGGGGCTACGAGCAGTACTTC.

V gene TRBV9 combines with J gene TRBJ2-2; 8 nucleotides match TRBD2. Losses at the gene ends were 2 bases for V and 7 bases for J; bases not matched to a gene: 13. The CDR3 runs 17 residues. Germline CDR1 is SGDLS and CDR2 is YYNGEE. The CDR3 DNA reads as TGTGCCAGCAGCGTCCCCCGGGGGGGAGGGAGTGTCGGGGAGCTGTTTTTT. Residues: CASSVPRGGGSVGELFF.

This clonotype has just a few counts. J is TRBJ1-1 and V is TRBV29-1; D unclear. The CDR3 contains 10 residues. V lost 5 bases and J lost 4, with 5 bases in between. CDR1 and CDR2 (germline): SQVTM, ANQGSEA. The chain's CDR3 is CSVWSTEAFF. The CDR3 bases are TGCAGCGTTTGGTCCACTGAAGCTTTCTTT.